This TCR beta chain was profiled in a study of shared clonotypes between healthy human individuals. Overall study context: The plates for each donor numbered three CD4 naive, three CD4 memory, two CD8 naive and one CD8 memory.

Overall study findings and caveats: It was the few donors that limited the genetic and exposure-history diversity represented.

Assay: immunoSEQ multiplex PCR; the TCRdb copy retains only in-frame clones and omits some. This repertoire shows millions of clones, 85% to 95% found once; its top ten account for 0.13%. Regarding this clone: Its antigen remains unidentified.

The specimen was naive CD4+ T cells sorted from blood. The subset was: CD45RA+ positively selected. The sequence was collected from a young man in good health.

This CDR3 reads CAISREGLVNEQYF. The DNA for the CDR3 is TGTGCCATCAGTCGCGAGGGACTAGTAAACGAGCAGTACTTC. The rearrangement uses TRBV10-3 and TRBJ2-7; 8 bases agree with TRBD2. Germline loops: CDR1 ENHRY, CDR2 SYGVKD. CDR3 size: 14 residues. Germline trimming cut 5 bases from V and 5 bases from J; bases unmatched to any gene: 8.